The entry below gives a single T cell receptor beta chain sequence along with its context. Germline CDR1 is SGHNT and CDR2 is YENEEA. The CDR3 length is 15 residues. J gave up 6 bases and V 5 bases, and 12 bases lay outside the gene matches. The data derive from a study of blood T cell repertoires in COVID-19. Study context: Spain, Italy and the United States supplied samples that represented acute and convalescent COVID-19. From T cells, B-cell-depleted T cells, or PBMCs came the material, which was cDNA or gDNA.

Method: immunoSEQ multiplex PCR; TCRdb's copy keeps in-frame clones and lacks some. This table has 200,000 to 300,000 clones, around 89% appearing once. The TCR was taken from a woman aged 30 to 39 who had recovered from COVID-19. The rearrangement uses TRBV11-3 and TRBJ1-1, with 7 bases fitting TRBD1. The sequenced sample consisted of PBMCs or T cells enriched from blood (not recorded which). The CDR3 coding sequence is TGTGCCAGCAGCCTCGCGGGACAGATGTCCTCTGAAGCTTTCTTT. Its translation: CASSLAGQMSSEAFF.